This T cell receptor (beta chain) was identified in a study of cytomegalovirus exposure and HLA in healthy donors (dated by TCRdb to the late 2010s). The study in broad terms: In an earlier analysis of roughly 590 of the donors, 276 Gb of sequence data and some 100 million unique TCR beta sequences from about 179 million T cells were reported. An early release that covered about 640 HLA-typed donors contained approximately 300 gigabases of sequencing data and 65 million to 100 million unique TCR sequences. Among the roughly 380 genotyped donors, 75% to 90% belonged to the genetic ancestry cluster associated with self-reported Caucasian donors. The study aimed to test whether cataloging public T cell receptors could reveal signatures of past pathogen exposure. The study used immunosequencing to profile the T cell repertoires of more than 650 subjects and linked those repertoires to cytomegalovirus serostatus. Besides the first cohort of 550 to 750 subjects, a separate validation cohort made up of 90 to 150 different subjects was used. To predict cytomegalovirus infection status, the study combined high-throughput TCR immunosequencing, statistical association of individual TCRs with disease status, and machine learning. To study patterns of TCR occurrence, a later analysis re-analyzed previously published TCR beta repertoires from around 670 donors and added high-resolution HLA genotyping. In the later analysis, no new phenotypic data were used to find candidate immune exposures; instead, reliance was placed on TCR beta sequences and their occurrence across donors. To decide whether each TCR beta V gene segment behaved as functional or pseudogenic, an earlier analysis of approximately 620 of the donors relied on high-throughput TCR beta sequencing. Alongside the repertoire data, information on donor age, sex, ethnicity and CMV serostatus was compiled. A later genetic analysis used genome-wide SNP genotypes for about three fifths of the 666 donors, treating that subset as a discovery cohort. Every repertoire in the discovery cohort had been generated on one and the same sequencing platform. Class I and class II HLA loci were covered by the typing at four-digit resolution. The number of donors typed differed by locus, with about 629-630 for A, B, C, DRB1 and DQB1, around 500 for DQA1, some 570 for DPA1, and around 460 for DPB1. Because of strong linkage in the cohort, roughly five DR-DQ haplotypes were treated as single units for association and clustering. Among several hundred genotyped donors of the cohort, an average of approximately 200,000 unique TCR beta nucleotide sequences was sequenced per donor, of which about 18% were non-productive. General findings and caveats noted by the study authors: A later genetic analysis reported fewer N-insertions in productive TCRs among donors in an Asian-associated ancestry cluster than the roughly 690-donor mean. According to a later analysis, parvovirus B19, influenza, CMV and Epstein-Barr virus appeared linked to several top co-occurrence clusters. When HLA alleles, especially DR and DQ, strongly co-occurred, attributing TCR associations to individual alleles was difficult. A later analysis found that TCR association rates varied across HLA loci, with DRB1 alleles showing the most associated TCRs and HLA-C alleles the fewest. Roughly 17 rarely observed V segments, including chromosome 9 orphons, were excluded from the earlier analysis of some 590 of the donors because counts were too low. A cluster of highly shared sequence variants was judged likely to represent a technical artifact of the sequencing pipeline. For the cohort, immune exposure information was limited to CMV serostatus. A later analysis associated around 16,000 TCR beta sequences with specific HLA alleles at a false discovery rate of 0.05. The study gave a list of about 160 TCR beta chains associated with cytomegalovirus. Some IMGT-functional V segments, including TRBV6-2 and TRBV6-3, could not be distinguished by the 87-base-pair reads and were therefore excluded. V-gene and J-gene trimming of TCR beta chains was associated with a missense DCLRE1C variant in a later genetic analysis, and the association was replicated in an independent cohort. Sequencing depth was assumed to be roughly uniform across donors in the presence/absence analyses, though that assumption may not hold. The authors suggested that the approach could potentially be extended to other disease states and immunological phenotypes. In an earlier analysis of 587 of the donors, most TCR beta V segments were observed in productive rearrangements about 90% or about 30% of the time, broadly matching IMGT annotations. Compared with equally common non-associated chains, HLA-associated TCR beta chains in a later analysis were more clonally expanded and had lower generation probabilities. Because some donors lacked HLA typing at each locus, the association tests relied only on the typed subset. A further reported finding was that TCR beta sequences accurately predicted the HLA-A and HLA-B alleles for most subjects in the first cohort. Linkage disequilibrium might explain the correlated functional status among segregating V segments, but an unknown experimental factor could not be ruled out. In this cohort, only TCR beta chains were sequenced, and detectable features were limited by the absence of alpha or paired-chain data. In vitro tests confirmed that a few of the cytomegalovirus-associated TCR beta chains recognize cytomegalovirus antigens. In both the original and validation cohorts, the classifier was reported to diagnose cytomegalovirus status with high specificity and sensitivity. In a later analysis, most CMV-associated TCR beta chains were found to appear HLA-restricted, with HLA associations seemingly driven largely by CMV exposure. Most TCR sequences were observed very rarely across donors, whereas some public TCRs were present in many individuals.

Worth noting for this clone: Its specific antigen is unknown. Base-call qualities are not available, and no considerably larger clone is one nucleotide away.

In total, around 600 healthy bone marrow donors made up the cohort. All cohort members were sampled while nominally healthy, although unrecorded immune exposures were likely present. The donor was CMV seropositive and was included in the group of 250 to 350 seropositive cohort members. A peripheral blood sample was provided by each donor, and peripheral blood mononuclear cells were used for TCR beta sequencing. The Qiagen DNeasy Blood Extraction Kit was used to extract genomic DNA from the blood cell samples. Libraries were made using the immunoSEQ multiplex PCR assay. For the multiplex PCR, a mixture combining 60 forward primers for TCR Vbeta segments and 13 reverse primers for TCR Jbeta segments was used. A multiplex PCR assay on genomic DNA amplified the CDR3 region of rearranged TCR beta genes. The amplified TCR beta libraries were sequenced on the Illumina HiSeq System as 87-base-pair reads. The authors' pipeline ran thus. Across the roughly 700 repertoires, a later analysis counted some 81 million unique TCR beta chains, roughly 11 million of which were shared by at least two donors. To remove PCR and sequencing errors, raw reads were error-corrected and collapsed into unique sequences using a nearest-neighbor algorithm that merged closely related sequences. Alignment of CDR3 sequences to IMGT reference sequences was used to assign V, D and J gene segments. Each retained sequence needed at least a six-nucleotide match to both a V gene segment and a J gene segment. Rearrangements were classified as productive when the CDR3 lacked stop codons and remained in frame with V and J, and all other rearrangements were classified as non-productive. CDR3 was defined by IMGT convention, running from the second conserved V-encoded cysteine to the conserved J-encoded phenylalanine. The earlier analysis of fewer than 700 of the donors excluded sequences that lacked an unambiguous match to a single V gene segment. In an earlier analysis of 587 of the donors, V segments were called functional above 56.7% productive rearrangements and were called segregating when the between-donor standard deviation exceeded 5%. To diagnose cytomegalovirus status from the catalog of TCR beta chain sequences, a statistical classification framework was built. V and J gene assignment, in a later analysis, came from comparing TCR nucleotide sequences with IMGT/GENE-DB human TR gene sequences. The TCRdist pipeline was used in a later analysis to assign CDR3 sequences and most-parsimonious VDJ recombination scenarios. In a later analysis, each TCR beta chain was defined by its CDR3 amino acid sequence together with its V-gene family, and reads without a unique V-gene family were excluded. In a later analysis, several hundred highly shared, low-generation-probability nucleotide sequences were removed to address suspected cross-contamination and a sequencing artifact. In a later analysis, a clonal expansion index for each public chain was calculated from normalized within-repertoire ranks of inferred template counts. In a later analysis, generation probabilities were computed with a VDJ recombination model fitted to out-of-frame rearrangements, and the resulting probabilities were checked against IGoR. A later analysis scored TCR-TCR, TCR-HLA and TCR-CMV co-occurrence with hypergeometric tests, applying a repertoire-size bias correction to TCR pairs. A later analysis estimated false discovery rates by permuting HLA or CMV assignments 20 times. A later analysis grouped co-occurring TCRs with DBSCAN, adding TCRdist sequence similarity when clustering within HLA-allele-positive subsets. For co-occurrence clustering, repertoires with fewer than 30,000 or more than 120,000 public chains were excluded, along with roughly 5 repertoires with anomalous nucleotide sharing. Not all clones reach the TCRdb copy of this immuneACCESS table, which keeps in-frame sequences only. Checked studies attribute under half of the gap to unresolved V genes and leave the rest unexplained. The V and J calls and clone size were taken over from that table, and D and trimming were inferred from the DNA. The sample table contains 200,000 or so clones; only one count was recorded for approximately 81% of them. Jointly, the top ten make up around 2.2% of the sample.

V trim: 5 bases; J trim: 2 bases; unmatched bases: 5. The CDR3 numbers 14 residues from cysteine through phenylalanine. Left in the record is the CDR3 DNA by itself, 42 bases read in frame from the first base. Based on the germline V gene (reference sequence), the CDR1 and CDR2 sequences are WNHNN and SYGVQD. Sequencing was done on a sample of PBMCs. The chain couples TRBV10-1 to TRBJ1-2; the central 7 bases match TRBD1. This TCR came from a young woman in good health and CMV-seropositive. In nucleotide form, the sequence is TGCGCCAGCAGTAAGAGGGGACAGAACTATGGCTACACCTTC. Its protein product is CASSKRGQNYGYTF.